A selection of T cell receptor beta chains follows, all from one sample in a study of T-cell reconstitution after alpha-beta-depleted transplantation in children. TCRdb re-analysed the PCR reads in MiXCR, keeping a single row per CDR3 protein. The top ten clones hold just over 2% of a sample with about 490,000 distinct CDR3 sequences, roughly a tenth of them seen once. The source material was PBMCs, sampled before TCRalphabeta/CD19-depleted stem cell transplant. These receptors were collected from a child aged 2 to 10 with inherited bone marrow failure, due to receive a stem cell transplant. The CDR3 runs from the conserved cysteine through the conserved F or W. Each record gives: clone size, D gene, J gene, V gene, CDR3 protein, CDR3 DNA. D genes are given only for firm matches. The size of a clone is reported for some rows only, either as once, few or many, or as a class for expanded clones.

few | TRBD1 | TRBJ2-5 | TRBV19 | CASSVSGTGYDRKTQYF | TGTGCCAGTAGTGTCTCCGGGACAGGGTATGATAGGAAGACCCAGTACTTC
few | NA | TRBJ1-2 | TRBV18 | CASSPRQDYGYTF | TGTGCCAGCTCACCACGGCAGGACTATGGCTACACCTTC
many | NA | TRBJ1-1 | TRBV6-1 | CASRFSGNTEAFF | TGTGCCAGCAGGTTTAGCGGGAACACTGAAGCTTTCTTT
few | NA | TRBJ2-1 | TRBV5-4 | CASSWGSYEEFF | TGTGCCAGCAGCTGGGGGTCCTACGAAGAGTTCTTC
NA | NA | TRBJ1-2 | TRBV15 | CATSPGLLNYGYTF | TGTGCCACCAGCCCGGGCCTACTTAACTATGGCTACACCTTC
many | NA | TRBJ2-7 | TRBV7-2 | CASSLAVSYEQYF | TGTGCCAGCAGCTTAGCAGTGTCCTACGAGCAGTACTTC
many | NA | TRBJ1-3 | TRBV29-1 | CSVEDARDRNTIYF | TGCAGCGTTGAAGATGCCAGGGACCGAAACACCATATATTTT
many | NA | TRBJ2-2 | TRBV7-2 | CASSLIGGLNTGELFF | TGTGCCAGCAGCTTAATCGGGGGGCTTAACACCGGGGAGCTGTTTTTT
many | TRBD1 | TRBJ1-3 | TRBV20-1 | CSAVRGTGNTIYF | TGCAGTGCCGTCAGGGGGACAGGAAACACCATATATTTT
many | NA | TRBJ2-3 | TRBV15 | CATSWSLASTDTQYF | TGTGCCACTTCATGGAGCCTAGCTAGCACAGATACGCAGTATTTT
once | NA | TRBJ1-5 | TRBV18 | CASSPKWDQPQHF | TGTGCCAGCTCACCGAAATGGGATCAGCCCCAGCATTTT
many | NA | TRBJ2-1 | TRBV30 | CAWSQWNEQFF | TGTGCCTGGAGCCAGTGGAATGAGCAGTTCTTC
many | NA | TRBJ1-5 | TRBV20-1 | CSARHSSNQPQHF | TGCAGTGCTAGACACTCTAGCAATCAGCCCCAGCATTTT
many | TRBD2 | TRBJ2-3 | TRBV7-2 | CASSLVAGVLGRQYF | TGTGCCAGCAGCTTAGTGGCGGGAGTTTTAGGAAGGCAGTATTTT
many | NA | TRBJ2-1 | TRBV29-1 | CSVEGGIHNEQFF | TGCAGCGTTGAAGGGGGTATTCACAATGAGCAGTTCTTC
many | NA | TRBJ2-7 | TRBV29-1 | CSVEGGQVDGGQYF | TGCAGCGTTGAAGGGGGCCAGGTGGATGGCGGGCAGTACTTC
many | NA | TRBJ1-5 | TRBV6-1 | CASSEEARRGPDQPQHF | TGTGCCAGCAGTGAAGAAGCCCGTCGGGGGCCCGATCAGCCCCAGCATTTT
NA | NA | TRBJ2-6 | TRBV27 | CASSLSLGGANVLTF | TGTGCCAGCAGTTTATCTCTGGGAGGGGCCAACGTCCTGACTTTC
many | TRBD2 | TRBJ2-7 | TRBV4-3 | CASSQALAGSPYEQYF | TGCGCCAGCAGCCAAGCACTAGCGGGGAGCCCCTACGAGCAGTACTTC
many | NA | TRBJ2-2 | TRBV9 | CASSVQGTGELFF | TGTGCCAGCAGCGTTCAAGGGACCGGGGAGCTGTTTTTT
many | NA | TRBJ2-4 | TRBV20-1 | CSARNEGKNIQYF | TGCAGTGCTAGAAACGAGGGGAAAAACATTCAGTACTTC
many | NA | TRBJ1-1 | TRBV20-1 | CSARKDENTEAFF | TGCAGTGCTAGAAAGGACGAAAACACTGAAGCTTTCTTT
NA | TRBD1 | TRBJ2-3 | TRBV19 | CASSIEWTGTSTDTQYF | TGTGCCAGTAGTATCGAATGGACAGGGACTAGCACAGATACGCAGTATTTT
few | TRBD1 | TRBJ1-2 | TRBV5-4 | CASSLPGQEFRSF | TGTGCCAGCAGCTTACCGGGACAGGAGTTCCGGTCCTTC
many | TRBD2 | TRBJ2-1 | TRBV28 | CASSLLADSYNEQFF | TGTGCCAGCAGTTTGCTAGCGGACTCCTACAATGAGCAGTTCTTC
many | TRBD1 | TRBJ1-1 | TRBV28 | CASTNPTGVNTEAFF | TGTGCCAGCACCAATCCAACAGGGGTGAACACTGAAGCTTTCTTT
few | NA | TRBJ1-1 | TRBV15 | CATSRVLTTRLPGTEAFF | TGTGCCACCAGCAGAGTCCTTACTACGCGGCTACCGGGCACTGAAGCTTTCTTT
NA | TRBD1 | TRBJ1-6 | TRBV10-2 | CASSPGGYSPLHF | TGCGCCAGCTCGCCAGGGGGTTATTCACCCCTCCACTTT
many | NA | TRBJ2-7 | TRBV7-9 | CASSLGGFLDEQYF | TGTGCCAGCAGCTTAGGCGGGTTTCTCGACGAGCAGTACTTC
many | TRBD1 | TRBJ1-1 | TRBV5-1 | CASSSTGVGGTEAFF | TGCGCCAGCAGCTCGACAGGGGTAGGGGGCACTGAAGCTTTCTTT
many | NA | TRBJ2-2 | TRBV5-1 | CASSFAGTNTGELFF | TGCGCCAGCAGCTTCGCAGGGACCAACACCGGGGAGCTGTTTTTT
NA | NA | TRBJ1-2 | TRBV23-1 | CASSQDLSPGYTF | TGCGCCAGCAGTCAAGACCTCTCCCCGGGCTACACCTTC
many | NA | TRBJ1-1 | TRBV5-1 | CASSWTRRGYTEAFF | TGCGCCAGCAGCTGGACTCGGAGAGGGTACACTGAAGCTTTCTTT
many | TRBD2 | TRBJ2-5 | TRBV20-1 | CSARRREGQETQYF | TGCAGTGCTAGAAGGCGGGAGGGCCAAGAGACCCAGTACTTC
NA | NA | TRBJ2-4 | TRBV7-9 | CASSGRNRNIQYF | TGTGCCAGCAGCGGGCGAAATCGTAACATTCAGTACTTC
many | NA | TRBJ1-1 | TRBV6-1 | CASKHWGYDEAFF | TGTGCCAGCAAGCACTGGGGCTATGATGAAGCTTTCTTT
few | NA | TRBJ2-7 | TRBV14 | CASSLGLPLGSYEQYF | TGTGCCAGCAGCCTGGGACTGCCTCTGGGCTCCTACGAGCAGTACTTC
many | TRBD2 | TRBJ2-1 | TRBV11-1 | CASSLAPGLAVPYNEQFF | TGTGCCAGCAGCTTAGCGCCCGGACTAGCGGTTCCCTACAATGAGCAGTTCTTC
few | TRBD2 | TRBJ2-2 | TRBV12-3/TRBV12-4 | CASSSRVPMNPGLAGGNTGELFF | TGTGCCAGCAGTTCCCGTGTCCCCATGAACCCGGGACTAGCGGGAGGGAACACCGGGGAGCTGTTTTTT
many | NA | TRBJ1-1 | TRBV27 | CASSLGTLSGAFF | TGTGCCAGCAGTCTTGGGACCCTTAGCGGAGCTTTCTTT
few | TRBD1 | TRBJ2-1 | TRBV6-5 | CASSSYPPTGQVDNEQFF | TGTGCCAGCAGTTCCTACCCACCGACAGGGCAGGTCGACAATGAGCAGTTCTTC
many | NA | TRBJ2-1 | TRBV7-8 | CASSPLPRGPTINEQFF | TGTGCCAGCAGCCCTCTCCCGCGGGGCCCTACGATTAATGAGCAGTTCTTC
many | NA | TRBJ1-5 | TRBV4-3 | CASSQDRAMNQPQHF | TGCGCCAGCAGCCAAGACAGGGCGATGAATCAGCCCCAGCATTTT
many | TRBD2 | TRBJ2-7 | TRBV4-1 | CASSREPGLAGKEQYF | TGCGCCAGCAGCCGTGAACCGGGACTAGCGGGAAAAGAGCAGTACTTC
many | NA | TRBJ2-1 | TRBV20-1 | CSARGTLTASEQFF | TGCAGTGCTAGGGGGACACTTACTGCGAGTGAGCAGTTCTTC
few | NA | TRBJ2-1 | TRBV13 | CASSLAPGVIYNEQFF | TGTGCCAGCAGCTTAGCTCCGGGAGTTATCTACAATGAGCAGTTCTTC
many | NA | TRBJ2-1 | TRBV12-3/TRBV12-4 | CASSVRYNEQFF | TGTGCCAGCAGTGTTCGTTACAATGAGCAGTTCTTC